The 12 T cell receptor beta chains given below trace back to one sample, sequenced in a study of cytomegalovirus exposure and HLA in healthy donors. Some clones are missing from TCRdb's copy, which holds only in-frame ones; the method was immunoSEQ multiplex PCR. The repertoire consists of 300,000 to 400,000 clones, with roughly 89% occurring once and the leading ten covering 0.8% to 0.85%. Input material: PBMCs. These receptors were collected from a woman aged 18 to 35 in good health and CMV-seronegative.

The chain joins TRBV9 to TRBJ2-1, with D possibly matching TRBD1 (5 bases). This CDR3 is 15 amino acids long. Trimming cost V 2 bases and J 2 bases, with 11 bases left between them. Germline CDR1 is SGDLS and CDR2 is YYNGEE. The CDR3: CASSVGAGPYNEQFF. DNA of the CDR3: TGTGCCAGCAGCGTTGGGGCAGGCCCCTACAATGAGCAGTTCTTC.

The chain has TRBV29-1 and TRBJ2-3; 13 bases map to TRBD2. CDR1 and CDR2 from the germline V gene are SQVTM and ANQGSEA. The V gene end was trimmed by 0 bases and the J gene end by 0 bases; junction bases not matched to a gene: 6. This CDR3 has 18 residues. CDR3 DNA sequence: TGCAGCGTTGAAGATCCGGGACTAGCGGGGTCAAGCACAGATACGCAGTATTTT. Its protein product is CSVEDPGLAGSSTDTQYF.

The J gene is TRBJ1-4, the V gene TRBV9; D perhaps matches TRBD1 (5 bases). Germline V gene lookup returns CDR1 SGDLS and CDR2 YYNGEE. Trimming removed 3 bases at V and 7 bases at J, with 19 bases between. The CDR3 sequence is 16 residues long. CDR3 sequence (DNA): TGTGCCAGCAGCGAAAGCTCGGGACTCCTCAGTGAAAAACTGTTTTTT. Amino acid sequence: CASSESSGLLSEKLFF.

V usage is TRBV6-5 and J usage is TRBJ1-4; D uncertain. V lost 2 bases to trimming and J lost 5 bases, with 12 bases between them. From germline, CDR1 is MNHEY and CDR2 SVGAGI. The CDR3 extends over 15 amino acids. Here the CDR3 DNA reads TGTGCCAGCAGTTACGAGGCGGCTCCAAATGAAAAACTGTTTTTT. Its translation is CASSYEAAPNEKLFF.

The V call is TRBV5-1, the J call TRBJ1-2; TRBD1 is a possible D gene (6 bases). The CDR3 totals 14 residues. V shed 4 bases and J shed 6 bases, with 16 bases lying between them. CDR1 and CDR2 from the germline V gene are SGHRS and YFSETQ. In DNA form, the CDR3 reads TGCGCCAGCAGCCTATCCCCGGACAGTGATGGCTACACCTTC. It yields the protein CASSLSPDSDGYTF.

The chain couples TRBV25-1 to TRBJ2-3, with 14 nucleotides matching TRBD2. J gave up 3 bases and V 2 bases, and 4 bases lay outside the gene matches. CDR3 length: 17 residues. Germline CDR1 and CDR2: MGHDK and SYGVNS. CDR3 sequence: CASSEVGLAGETDTQYF. CDR3 sequence (DNA): TGTGCCAGCAGTGAAGTGGGACTAGCGGGAGAGACAGATACGCAGTATTTT. The full variable domain, its missing parts supplied by reference TRBV25-1 and TRBJ2-3, is EADIYQTPRYLVIGTGKKITLECSQTMGHDKMYWYQQDPGMELHLIHYSYGVNSTEKGDLSSESTVSRIRTEHFPLTLESARPSHTSQYLCASSEVGLAGETDTQYFGPGTRLTVL.

The CDR3, as DNA: TGTGCCAGCAGACGGGAAGCCAAAAACATTCAGTACTTC. It yields the protein CASRREAKNIQYF. The rearrangement links TRBV6-5 to TRBJ2-4, with TRBD2 as a possible D gene (5 bases). The CDR3 consists of 13 residues. V was shortened by 6 bases and J by 0 bases, with 6 bases between the two germline ends. Germline V gene lookup returns CDR1 MNHEY and CDR2 SVGAGI.

This rearrangement joins TRBV6-6 to TRBJ2-1; 10 positions agree with TRBD2. The CDR3 is made up of 14 amino acids. V was pared by 4 bases and J by 4 bases, with 1 base of the junction left unmatched. CDR1 is MNHNY, CDR2 SVGAGI, per germline (reference sequence). The CDR3 reads CASSWTSGYNEQFF. CDR3 DNA: TGTGCCAGCAGTTGGACTAGCGGATACAATGAGCAGTTCTTC.

The CDR3 region has the DNA TGTGCCAGCCAGTTCGCAGGGGGCAAAAACTATGGCTACACCTTC. Translated: CASQFAGGKNYGYTF. V gene TRBV2 combines with J gene TRBJ1-2, with 8 bases aligning to TRBD1. Germline CDR1 reads SNHLY; CDR2 reads FYNNEI. This CDR3 has 15 residues. V lost 8 bases to trimming and J lost 2 bases; unmatched junction nucleotides: 10.

This clone was picked up one time. V gene TRBV5-1 combines with J gene TRBJ2-2, with 7 positions matching TRBD1. This CDR3 is 16 amino acids long. V shed 4 bases, J shed 0 bases, and the junction held 6 bases outside the gene matches. The germline V gene has CDR1 SGHRS and CDR2 YFSETQ. The CDR3 nucleotides are TGCGCCAGCAGCATACTACAGGGGTCGAACACCGGGGAGCTGTTTTTT. Translation gives CASSILQGSNTGELFF.

The chain couples TRBV11-2 to TRBJ2-2; TRBD1 matches 8 bases. Germline assignment: CDR1 SGHAT and CDR2 FQNNGV. Germline trimming cut 0 bases from V and 9 bases from J; bases unmatched to any gene: 0. CDR3 length: 13 amino acids. CDR3 protein: CASSLDRGRELFF. CDR3 in DNA: TGTGCCAGCAGCTTAGACAGGGGGCGGGAGCTGTTTTTT. Looking up the rest from reference TRBV11-2 and TRBJ2-2 gives the full variable domain: EAGVAQSPRYKIIEKRQSVAFWCNPISGHATLYWYQQILGQGPKLLIQFQNNGVVDDSQLPKDRFSAERLKGVDSTLKIQPAKLEDSAVYLCASSLDRGRELFFGEGSRLTVL.

CDR3 region: CASSSTGTSGHLNNEQFF. Written as DNA, the CDR3 is TGTGCCAGCAGCTCGACCGGGACTAGCGGACATTTGAACAATGAGCAGTTCTTC. V is TRBV28 and J is TRBJ2-1; 11 bases are a match to TRBD2. J gave up 5 bases and V 6 bases, and 15 bases lay outside the gene matches. CDR1 and CDR2 from the germline V gene are MDHEN and SYDVKM. The CDR3 sequence is 18 residues long.